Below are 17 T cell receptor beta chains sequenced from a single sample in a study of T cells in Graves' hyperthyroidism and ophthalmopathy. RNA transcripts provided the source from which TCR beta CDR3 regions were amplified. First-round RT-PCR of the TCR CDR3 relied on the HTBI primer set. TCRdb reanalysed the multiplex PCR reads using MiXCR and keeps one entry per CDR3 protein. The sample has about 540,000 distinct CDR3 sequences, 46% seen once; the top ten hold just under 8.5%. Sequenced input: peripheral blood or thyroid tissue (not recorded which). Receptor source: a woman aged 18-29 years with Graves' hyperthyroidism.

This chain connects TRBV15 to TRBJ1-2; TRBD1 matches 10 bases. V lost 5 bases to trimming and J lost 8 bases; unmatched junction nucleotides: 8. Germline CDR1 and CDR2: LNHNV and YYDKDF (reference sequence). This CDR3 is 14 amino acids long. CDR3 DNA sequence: TGTGCCACCAGCTCCGGGGGACAGGGGAGAGGCTACACCTTC. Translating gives CATSSGGQGRGYTF.

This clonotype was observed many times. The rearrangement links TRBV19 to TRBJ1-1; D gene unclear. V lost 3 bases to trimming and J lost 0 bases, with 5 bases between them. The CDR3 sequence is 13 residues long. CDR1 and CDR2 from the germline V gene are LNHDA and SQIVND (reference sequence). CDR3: CASSMRLNTEAFF. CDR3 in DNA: TGTGCCAGTAGTATGCGGTTGAACACTGAAGCTTTCTTT.

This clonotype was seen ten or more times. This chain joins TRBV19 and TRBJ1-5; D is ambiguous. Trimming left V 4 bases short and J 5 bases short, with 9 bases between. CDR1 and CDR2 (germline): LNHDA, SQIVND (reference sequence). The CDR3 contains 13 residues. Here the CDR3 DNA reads TGTGCCAGTAGTACTAGGGCGGATCAGCCCCAGCATTTT. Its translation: CASSTRADQPQHF.

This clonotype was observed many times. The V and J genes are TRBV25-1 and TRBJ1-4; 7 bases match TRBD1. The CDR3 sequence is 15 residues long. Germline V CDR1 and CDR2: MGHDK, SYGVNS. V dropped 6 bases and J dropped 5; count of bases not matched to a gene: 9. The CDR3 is CASSRAGQRNEKLFF. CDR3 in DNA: TGTGCCAGCAGCCGAGCGGGACAGAGGAATGAAAAACTGTTTTTT.

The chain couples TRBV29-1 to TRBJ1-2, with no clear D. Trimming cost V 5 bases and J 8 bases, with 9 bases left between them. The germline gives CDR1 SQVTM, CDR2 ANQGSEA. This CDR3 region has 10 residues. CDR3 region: CSVRMRGYTF. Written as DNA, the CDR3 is TGCAGCGTTAGGATGCGGGGCTACACCTTC.

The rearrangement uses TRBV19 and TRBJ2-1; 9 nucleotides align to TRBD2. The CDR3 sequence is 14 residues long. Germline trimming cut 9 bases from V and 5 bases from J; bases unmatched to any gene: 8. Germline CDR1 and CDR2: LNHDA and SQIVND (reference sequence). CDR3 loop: CASTSSGTHNEQFF. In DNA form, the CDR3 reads TGTGCCAGCACCTCTAGCGGGACCCACAATGAGCAGTTCTTC.

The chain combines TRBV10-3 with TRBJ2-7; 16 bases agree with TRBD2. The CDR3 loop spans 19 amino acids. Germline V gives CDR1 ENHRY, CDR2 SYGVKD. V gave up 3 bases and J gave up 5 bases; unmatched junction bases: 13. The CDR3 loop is CAISDLIPGLAGGPHEQYF. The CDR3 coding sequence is TGTGCCATCAGTGACCTAATTCCGGGACTAGCGGGAGGGCCCCACGAGCAGTACTTC.

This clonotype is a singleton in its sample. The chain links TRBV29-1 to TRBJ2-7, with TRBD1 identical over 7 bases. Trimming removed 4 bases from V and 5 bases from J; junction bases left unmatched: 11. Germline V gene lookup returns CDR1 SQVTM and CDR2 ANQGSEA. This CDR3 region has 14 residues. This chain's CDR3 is CSVVVNRGNDEQYF. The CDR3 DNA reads TGCAGCGTTGTAGTGAACAGGGGAAACGACGAGCAGTACTTC.

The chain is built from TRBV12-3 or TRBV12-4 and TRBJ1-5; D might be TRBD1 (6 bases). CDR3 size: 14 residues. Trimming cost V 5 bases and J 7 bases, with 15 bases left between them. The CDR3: CASSPETGAQPQHF. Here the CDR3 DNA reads TGTGCCAGCAGTCCCGAGACAGGTGCCCAGCCCCAGCATTTT.

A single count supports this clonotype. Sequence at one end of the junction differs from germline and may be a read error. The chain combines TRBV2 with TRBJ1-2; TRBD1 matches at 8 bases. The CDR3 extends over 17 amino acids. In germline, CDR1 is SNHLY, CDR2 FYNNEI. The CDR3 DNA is TGTGCCACCAGTGATTCCCAGGGGACAGGAGCTAACTATGGCTACACCTTC. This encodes CATSDSQGTGANYGYTF.

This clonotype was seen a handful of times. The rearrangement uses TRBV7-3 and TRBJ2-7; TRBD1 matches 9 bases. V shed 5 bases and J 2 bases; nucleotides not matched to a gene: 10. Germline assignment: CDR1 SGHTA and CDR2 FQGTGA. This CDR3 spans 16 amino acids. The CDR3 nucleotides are TGTGCCAGCAGCCAAATGGGACAGGGCCCGACCTACGAGCAGTACTTC. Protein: CASSQMGQGPTYEQYF. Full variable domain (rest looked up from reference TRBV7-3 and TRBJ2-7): GAGVSQTPSNKVTEKGKYVELRCDPISGHTALYWYRQSLGQGPEFLIYFQGTGAADDSGLPNDRFFAVRPEGSVSTLKIQRTERGDSAVYLCASSQMGQGPTYEQYFGPGTRLTVT.

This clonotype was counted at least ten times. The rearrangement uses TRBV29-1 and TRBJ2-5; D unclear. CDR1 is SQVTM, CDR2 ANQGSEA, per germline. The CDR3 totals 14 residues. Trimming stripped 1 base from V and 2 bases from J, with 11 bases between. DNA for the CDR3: TGCAGCGTTGAAGCCGTGGCACAACAAGAGACCCAGTACTTC. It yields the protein CSVEAVAQQETQYF.

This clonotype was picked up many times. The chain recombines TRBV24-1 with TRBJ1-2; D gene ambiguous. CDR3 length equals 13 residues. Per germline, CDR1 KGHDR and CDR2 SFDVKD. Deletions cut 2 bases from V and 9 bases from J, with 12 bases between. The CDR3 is CATSDSLDRRYTF. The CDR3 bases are TGTGCCACCAGTGATTCATTGGACCGGCGCTACACCTTC.

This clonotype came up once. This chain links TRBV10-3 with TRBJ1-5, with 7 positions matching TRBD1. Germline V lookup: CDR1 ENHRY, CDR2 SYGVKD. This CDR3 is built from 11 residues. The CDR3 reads CATTGKQPQHF. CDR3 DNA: TGTGCAACGACAGGGAAACAGCCCCAGCATTTT.

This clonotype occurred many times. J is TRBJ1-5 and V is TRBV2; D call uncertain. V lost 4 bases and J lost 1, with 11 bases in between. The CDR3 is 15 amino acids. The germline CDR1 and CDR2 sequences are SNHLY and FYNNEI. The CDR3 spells CASSVQTGSNQPQHF. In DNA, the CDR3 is TGTGCCAGCAGTGTACAGACTGGGAGCAATCAGCCCCAGCATTTT.

CDR3 in DNA: TGTGCCAGCACCGCGACAGGGGTCGGAAACACCATATATTTT. Translating gives CASTATGVGNTIYF. J is TRBJ1-3 and V is TRBV2; 8 bases map to TRBD1. With 7 bases clipped from V and 4 bases from J, the junction kept 6 bases outside the gene matches. Germline V lookup: CDR1 SNHLY, CDR2 FYNNEI. The CDR3 sequence is 14 residues long.

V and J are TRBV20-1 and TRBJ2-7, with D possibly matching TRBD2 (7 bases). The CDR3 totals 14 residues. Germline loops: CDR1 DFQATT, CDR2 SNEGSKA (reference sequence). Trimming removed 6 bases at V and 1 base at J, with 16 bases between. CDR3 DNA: TGCAGTGCCAGAAGGGGGGGCCGATCCTACGAGCAGTACTTC. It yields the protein CSARRGGRSYEQYF.